Reported below is one T cell receptor beta chain. Its target is unknown. These data come from a study of CD8 T cells in ankylosing spondylitis. The study's findings and limits: What seemed typical of ankylosing spondylitis blood was a TCR beta motif built from under 10 highly homologous variants.

CDR1 and CDR2 from the germline V gene are SQVTM and ANQGSEA. This CDR3 region has 12 residues. TCRdb re-called the 5' RACE reads with MiXCR, one entry per CDR3 protein. The sample has approximately 140,000 distinct CDR3 sequences, approximately 17% seen once. The sequenced material came from blood, either unsorted or a sorted T cell fraction (not recorded which). The chain has TRBV29-1 and TRBJ1-3; no clear D. The clonotype originates from a male donor with ankylosing spondylitis. CDR3 bases: TGCACCTACTCCGAAGGTGGAAACACCATATATTTT. It encodes CTYSEGGNTIYF.